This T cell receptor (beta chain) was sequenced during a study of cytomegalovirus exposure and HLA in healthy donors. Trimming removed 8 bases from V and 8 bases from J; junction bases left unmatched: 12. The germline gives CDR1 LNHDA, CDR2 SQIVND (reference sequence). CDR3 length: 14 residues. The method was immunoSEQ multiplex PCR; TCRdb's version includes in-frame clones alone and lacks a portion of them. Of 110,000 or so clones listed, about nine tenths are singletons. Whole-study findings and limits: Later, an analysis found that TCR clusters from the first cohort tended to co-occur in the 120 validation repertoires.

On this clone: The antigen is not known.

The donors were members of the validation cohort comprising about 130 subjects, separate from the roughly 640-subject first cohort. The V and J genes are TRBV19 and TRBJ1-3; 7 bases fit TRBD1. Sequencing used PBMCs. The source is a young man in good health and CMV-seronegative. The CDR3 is CASGGTADIYTIYF. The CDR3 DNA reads TGTGCCAGTGGCGGGACAGCGGATATTTACACCATATATTTT.